The 5 T cell receptor beta chains below were found in one sample sequenced in a study of tumor and adjacent non-tumor tissue in lung cancer. No cell sorting was done before RNA was extracted from the tissue. More than 3 cm separated this lung sample from the edge of the tumor. Three rounds of nested PCR, following a modified ARM-PCR protocol, produced the TCRbeta library. TCRdb itself ran the multiplex PCR reads through MiXCR, one entry per CDR3 protein. The table includes about 60,000 distinct CDR3 sequences, around two thirds detected once. Input material: distant non-tumor lung tissue. The receptor set was obtained from a man between 65 and 80 years old with non-small cell lung cancer.

The table lists this clonotype with many counts. The chain has TRBV6-5 and TRBJ2-7, with 7 positions matching TRBD1. Trimming removed 5 bases from V and 6 bases from J; junction bases left unmatched: 7. Germline-derived CDR1 and CDR2 are MNHEY and SVGAGI. The CDR3 totals 13 residues. This CDR3 reads CASSLRQGGEQYF. CDR3 sequence (DNA): TGTGCCAGCAGTCTCCGACAGGGTGGCGAGCAGTACTTC.

The V and J genes are TRBV11-2 and TRBJ1-2; D call uncertain. The CDR3 extends over 14 amino acids. CDR1 SGHAT and CDR2 FQNNGV come from the germline V gene. Trimming pared 3 bases from V and 11 bases from J, leaving 19 bases between. The CDR3 region has the DNA TGTGCCAGCAGCTTTATTGGGAACGCCTATGATTACACCTTC. Translating it yields CASSFIGNAYDYTF.

Of note for this clonotype: A much larger clone differs by one base, so this may be a read error. The chain carries TRBV12-3 or TRBV12-4 and TRBJ2-5, with D hard to call. Trimming shortened V by 3 bases and J by 1 base, and 18 bases separated the two germline ends. The CDR3 covers 17 residues. CDR3 bases: TGTGCCAGCAGTTTCATTTATAGCTCCCGGATCCAAGAGACCCAGTACTTC. Protein product: CASSFIYSSRIQETQYF.

As to this clonotype: One end of the junction is discordant with germline, which a read error may explain. The chain carries TRBV6-1 and TRBJ1-5, with D maybe TRBD1 (5 bases). The length of the CDR3 is 14 residues. Germline CDR1 reads MNHNS; CDR2 reads SASEGT. This chain's CDR3 is CACRRGRFNQPQHF. The CDR3 DNA reads TGTGCCTGCAGACGGGGGAGATTCAATCAGCCCCAGCATTTT.

With regard to this clonotype: A clone one base away is much larger, so this may be a read error. The chain couples TRBV20-1 to TRBJ2-5; 9 nucleotides agree with TRBD2. Looked up from germline, CDR1 is DFQATT and CDR2 is SNEGSKA (reference sequence). The CDR3 extends over 15 amino acids. The CDR3 region has the DNA TGCAGTGCCAAACCACCGGGACTAGCCCAAGAGATCCAGTACTTC. Amino acid sequence: CSAKPPGLAQEIQYF.